This T cell receptor (beta chain) came from a study of T cell responses to AZD1222 COVID-19 vaccine. Study findings and constraints: Spike-specific TCR repertoires showed rising breadth and depth after two AZD1222 doses. Among AZD1222 vaccinees, only six or seven were seropositive at baseline. CD4 TCRs covered the whole spike, strongest at regions 160-218 and 743-854.

As to this clone: What it binds is unknown.

The repertoire was sequenced with immunoSEQ multiplex PCR; TCRdb's copy has only in-frame clones and lacks some. The sample carries about 120,000 clones, 75% to 90% recorded once. V dropped 1 base and J dropped 3 bases, with 10 bases sitting between them. CDR3 length: 15 amino acids. The germline CDR1 and CDR2 sequences are SGHNT and YYREEE (reference sequence). Sequencing was performed on peripheral blood, taken 28 days after the second AZD1222 dose. The chain employs TRBV5-4 and TRBJ2-2, with D possibly TRBD2 on 5 matching bases. This TCR was sampled from an adult who received the AZD1222 COVID-19 vaccine. The CDR3 bases are TGTGCCAGCAGCTTGCGACCAGCGGACACCGGGGAGCTGTTTTTT. Translated: CASSLRPADTGELFF.